Listed below are T cell receptor beta chains from one sample, sequenced in a study of cytomegalovirus exposure and HLA in healthy donors. Assay: immunoSEQ multiplex PCR; the TCRdb copy retains only in-frame clones and omits some. Recorded for this sample: some 96,000 clones. Sequences were obtained from PBMCs. Receptors were obtained from a woman aged 25 to 45 in good health and CMV-seronegative. Both conserved end residues are part of each CDR3. Each record gives: CDR3 protein, CDR3 DNA, clone size, D gene, J gene, V gene, CDR3 length. A D gene is named only where the DNA matches it firmly. Clone size is stated in some rows and not others, as once, few, many or a class when expanded.

CATRIGLAENIQYF	TGTGCCACACGGATCGGGCTAGCGGAAAACATTCAGTACTTC	NA	TRBD2	TRBJ2-4	TRBV2	14
CASMETRVTDTQYF	TGTGCCAGCATGGAGACTAGGGTCACAGATACGCAGTATTTT	NA	NA	TRBJ2-3	TRBV2	14
CASSQVDSNNYGYTF	TGCGCCAGCAGCCAAGTGGACAGTAATAACTATGGCTACACCTTC	NA	NA	TRBJ1-2	TRBV4-1	15
CASSQVWALQETQYF	TGTGCCAGCAGCCAAGTGTGGGCTCTGCAAGAGACCCAGTACTTC	NA	NA	TRBJ2-5	TRBV14	15
CASRPGENTEAFF	TGTGCCAGCCGCCCCGGGGAGAACACTGAAGCTTTCTTT	NA	NA	TRBJ1-1	TRBV6-1	13
CASGSSGWNTEAFF	TGTGCTAGTGGTTCGTCGGGGTGGAACACTGAAGCTTTCTTT	NA	NA	TRBJ1-1	TRBV12-5	14
CASSVRGTSNYEQYF	TGTGCCAGTAGTGTACGCGGGACTAGCAACTACGAGCAGTACTTC	NA	TRBD2	TRBJ2-7	TRBV19	15
CASSAQPGTGNGYTF	TGTGCCAGCAGCGCTCAACCGGGGACAGGGAATGGCTACACCTTC	NA	TRBD1	TRBJ1-2	TRBV9	15
CASSSPNLGPEAFF	TGTGCCAGCAGCTCCCCGAATCTGGGCCCTGAAGCTTTCTTT	NA	NA	TRBJ1-1	TRBV6-5	14
CASSVSGTGPFEQYF	TGTGCCAGCAGCGTATCCGGGACAGGGCCATTCGAGCAGTACTTC	NA	TRBD1	TRBJ2-7	TRBV7-3	15
CASSAPTGRTNTEAFF	TGTGCCAGCAGCGCCCCGACAGGGAGGACGAACACTGAAGCTTTCTTT	NA	TRBD1	TRBJ1-1	TRBV9	16
CASSALFSGDGYTF	TGTGCCAGCAGCGCCCTTTTTAGTGGAGATGGCTACACCTTC	NA	NA	TRBJ1-2	TRBV7-8	14
CASSLETGSYNEQFF	TGTGCCAGCAGCTTGGAGACAGGCTCCTACAATGAGCAGTTCTTC	NA	NA	TRBJ2-1	TRBV7-3	15
CASSWRGYGNTIYF	TGTGCCAGCAGCTGGAGGGGTTATGGAAACACCATATATTTT	NA	NA	TRBJ1-3	TRBV5-4	14
CASSLDYRGYEQYF	TGTGCCAGCAGCCTTGATTACAGGGGCTACGAGCAGTACTTC	NA	TRBD1	TRBJ2-7	TRBV7-6	14
CASSFSSYEQYF	TGTGCCAGCAGCTTTTCGTCCTACGAGCAGTACTTC	NA	NA	TRBJ2-7	TRBV7-9	12
CASILATGEDEQYF	TGTGCCAGCATCTTAGCCACAGGGGAGGACGAGCAGTACTTC	NA	NA	TRBJ2-7	TRBV7-6	14
CASGSMGLAGTGELFF	TGTGCTAGTGGTTCGATGGGACTAGCGGGGACCGGGGAGCTGTTTTTT	NA	TRBD2	TRBJ2-2	TRBV12-5	16
CSGSQGEETQYF	TGCAGCGGTAGTCAGGGTGAGGAGACCCAGTACTTC	NA	NA	TRBJ2-5	TRBV29-1	12
CASSLGGVQETQYF	TGTGCCAGCAGCTTAGGGGGGGTCCAAGAGACCCAGTACTTC	NA	TRBD2	TRBJ2-5	TRBV7-3	14
CASGRNPSGGYNEQFF	TGCGCCAGCGGTCGAAACCCTAGCGGAGGGTACAATGAGCAGTTCTTC	NA	TRBD2	TRBJ2-1	TRBV5-1	16
CASSPSREQFF	TGTGCCAGCAGTCCCTCTCGTGAGCAGTTCTTC	NA	NA	TRBJ2-1	TRBV5-5	11
CASSLAGVGLYTEAFF	TGTGCCAGCAGCTTGGCAGGGGTGGGGTTGTACACTGAAGCTTTCTTT	NA	NA	TRBJ1-1	TRBV5-4	16
CASSRDRVAIGEQYF	TGTGCCAGCAGCCGGGACAGGGTGGCTATAGGAGAGCAGTACTTC	NA	TRBD1	TRBJ2-7	TRBV7-8	15
CASSFRQGGNQPQHF	TGTGCCAGCAGTTTTCGACAGGGAGGCAATCAGCCCCAGCATTTT	medium-sized	TRBD1	TRBJ1-5	TRBV28	15
CASSLGGSGYEQYF	TGTGCCAGCAGTTTAGGCGGGAGCGGCTACGAGCAGTACTTC	NA	TRBD2	TRBJ2-7	TRBV28	14
CASSWTTGVETQYF	TGTGCCAGCAGCTGGACCACAGGGGTGGAGACCCAGTACTTC	NA	TRBD1	TRBJ2-5	TRBV28	14
CASSYASYYEQYF	TGTGCCAGCAGTTATGCTTCCTACTACGAGCAGTACTTC	NA	NA	TRBJ2-7	TRBV2	13
CAWCPPGGSQGDTQYF	TGTGCCTGGTGCCCCCCAGGGGGGAGTCAAGGAGATACGCAGTATTTT	NA	NA	TRBJ2-3	TRBV30	16
CASSIRDRTYEQYF	TGTGCCAGCAGCATCCGGGACAGGACCTACGAGCAGTACTTC	NA	TRBD1	TRBJ2-7	TRBV5-5	14
CAWRQGAADTQYF	TGTGCCTGGCGACAGGGGGCCGCAGATACGCAGTATTTT	NA	TRBD1	TRBJ2-3	TRBV30	13
CASSVRGGVETQYF	TGTGCCAGCAGCGTAAGGGGGGGCGTGGAGACCCAGTACTTC	NA	NA	TRBJ2-5	TRBV9	14
CASALGDGYGYTF	TGTGCTAGTGCCCTCGGGGATGGCTATGGCTACACCTTC	NA	NA	TRBJ1-2	TRBV12-5	13
CASSLVGISYEQYF	TGTGCCAGCAGCCTGGTCGGTATCTCCTACGAGCAGTACTTC	NA	NA	TRBJ2-7	TRBV7-2	14
CASRGGSRNEQYF	TGTGCCAGCAGGGGCGGGAGTCGGAACGAGCAGTACTTC	NA	TRBD2	TRBJ2-7	TRBV2	13
CASSHVLAGDSYEQYF	TGCGCCAGCAGCCACGTGCTAGCGGGGGATTCCTACGAGCAGTACTTC	NA	TRBD2	TRBJ2-7	TRBV4-1	16
CASSLARNTEAFF	TGTGCTAGCAGCTTAGCCAGGAACACTGAAGCTTTCTTT	NA	NA	TRBJ1-1	TRBV7-7	13
CASSLILNQPQHF	TGTGCCAGCAGTTTGATACTCAATCAGCCCCAGCATTTT	NA	NA	TRBJ1-5	TRBV28	13
CSALGREKVDEQFF	TGCAGCGCCCTCGGACGGGAGAAGGTAGATGAGCAGTTCTTC	NA	NA	TRBJ2-1	TRBV29-1	14
CASIPLDSSGNTIYF	TGTGCCAGTATCCCCCTCGACAGCTCTGGAAACACCATATATTTT	NA	NA	TRBJ1-3	TRBV19	15
CASSGAWNTEAFF	TGTGCCAGCAGTGGGGCGTGGAACACTGAAGCTTTCTTT	NA	NA	TRBJ1-1	TRBV9	13
CSVEQYGYTF	TGCAGCGTTGAACAGTATGGCTACACCTTC	NA	NA	TRBJ1-2	TRBV29-1	10
CASSSFVKDRLLYGYTF	TGTGCCAGTAGTAGCTTCGTAAAGGACAGGCTGCTCTATGGCTACACCTTC	NA	TRBD1	TRBJ1-2	TRBV19	17
CASSVGLARTQYF	TGTGCCAGCAGCGTAGGACTAGCGCGGACCCAGTACTTC	NA	TRBD2	TRBJ2-5	TRBV9	13
CASRTLAGVGSEQFF	TGTGCCAGCAGGACACTAGCGGGAGTGGGTAGTGAGCAGTTCTTC	NA	TRBD2	TRBJ2-1	TRBV6-5	15
CASSSYYGYTF	TGTGCCAGTAGTTCCTACTATGGCTACACCTTC	NA	NA	TRBJ1-2	TRBV19	11